This T cell receptor beta chain was retrieved from a study of liver allograft versus peripheral blood T cells. Study background: The authors compared T cell receptor repertoires in transplanted livers with recipients' peripheral blood repertoires.

Whole-study results and caveats: Repertoires found inside liver allografts reportedly differed from T cell receptor repertoires in peripheral blood.

This clonotype has ten or more counts. Antigen specificity is unknown. The CDR3 consists of 15 residues. Deletions cut 5 bases from V and 5 bases from J, with 15 bases between. Germline assignment: CDR1 MNHEY and CDR2 SMNVEV (reference sequence). TCRdb reprocessed the reads via MiXCR and lists one record per CDR3 protein. The sample lists fewer than 3,500 distinct CDR3 sequences; about 14% were seen once. The chain has TRBV27 and TRBJ1-4; tentative D call: TRBD1 (5 bases). The TCR was taken from a human patient who had a liver transplant. Some T cells here may be from the graft donor. The chain's CDR3 is CASSRRGQGNEKLFF. The DNA for the CDR3 is TGTGCCAGCAGTAGGAGGGGTCAGGGCAATGAAAAACTGTTTTTT.